This T cell receptor (beta chain) emerged from a study of T cell responses to AZD1222 COVID-19 vaccine. The study, taken as a whole, reports: Unmutated variant regions are reportedly the target of nearly half of TCRs that are spike-specific.

To note about this clone: Its antigen is unidentified.

The data were produced by immunoSEQ multiplex PCR, yet TCRdb's version contains in-frame clones alone and is incomplete. The repertoire holds approximately 150,000 clones, with roughly nine tenths as singletons. Germline-derived CDR1 and CDR2 are LGHDT and YNNKEL (reference sequence). Germline trimming cut 4 bases from V and 3 bases from J; bases unmatched to any gene: 3. CDR3 length equals 14 residues. The V call is TRBV3-1 (or the pseudogene TRBV3-2), the J call TRBJ1-2; 9 bases are a match to TRBD1. Here the sequenced sample was peripheral blood, taken on day 0 of AZD1222 vaccination. This clonotype was obtained from an adult in good health. This chain's CDR3 is CASSRRTGDYGYTF. CDR3 nucleotides: TGTGCCAGCAGCCGCCGGACAGGGGACTATGGCTACACCTTC.